This paragraph reports one TCR beta chain. Its target is unknown. These data belong to a study of T cell repertoires in cytomegalovirus infection. Overall study context: Public signatures in TCR beta pointed to CMV infection and matching HLA type.

Study results and caveats: The cumulative frequency of public TCR beta families identified carriers of CMV plus the relevant HLA. Ex vivo responses were dominated by HLA-C-restricted CMV-specific TCR beta clonotypes.

TCRdb re-called the reads through MiXCR, storing one row per CDR3 protein. The table includes approximately 290,000 distinct CDR3 sequences, more than 20% detected once. V was trimmed by 7 bases and J by 1 base, leaving 11 bases between them. In germline, CDR1 is SQVTM, CDR2 ANQGSEA. This CDR3 is 12 amino acids long. The receptor comes from a human donor in good health (CMV status not recorded). Some clones in this sample may be carry-over from other donors' samples. V gene TRBV29-1 combines with J gene TRBJ2-7; D call uncertain. The sequenced sample was PBMCs. The CDR3 sequence is CSGLSSSYEQYF. The DNA for the CDR3 is TGCAGCGGACTGTCCTCTTCCTACGAGCAGTACTTC.